The 3 T cell receptor beta chains below all came from one sample that was sequenced in a study of T cell clonality in common variable immunodeficiency. Study-wide results and limits: Reportedly, TCR beta sequences from common variable immunodeficiency showed fewer deletions and N-nucleotide insertions.

Their specific antigens are unknown. Profiling relied on immunoSEQ multiplex PCR, and the TCRdb table lists in-frame clones only, not all of them. The sample holds 40,000 or so clones, and no clone turns up only once. Sequencing used peripheral blood mononuclear cells. These TCRs come from a human donor with common variable immunodeficiency.

This clone was observed a handful of times. The CDR3 extends 3 residues past the end of the read, so its final part is completed from the germline J gene. This rearrangement joins TRBV30 to TRBJ1-2; no reliable D call. CDR1 is GTSNPN and CDR2 is SVGIG in the germline V gene (reference sequence). The CDR3 runs to 11 residues. The sequenced part of the CDR3 DNA is TGTGCCTGGGACAAATTAAACGGC. Translated, it gives CAWDKLNG. The entire CDR3 sequence reads CAWDKLNGYTF.

This clone was recorded at least ten times. The read falls 3 residues short of the CDR3 end, and the missing part is taken from the germline J gene. The V gene is TRBV20-1, the J gene TRBJ1-1, with 8 bases matching TRBD1. The J segment lost 7 bases and the V segment lost 1 base, leaving 5 bases of the junction unmatched. The length of the CDR3 is 13 residues. Per germline, CDR1 DFQATT and CDR2 SNEGSKA (reference sequence). The covered CDR3 bases are TGCAGTGCTAGAGGACAGGGGCTGAATGAA. Its translation is CSARGQGLNE. The entire CDR3 protein is CSARGQGLNEAFF.

This clone has ten or more counts. Read sequence stops 3 residues before the CDR3 end, and the germline J gene provides the missing end. V usage is TRBV5-1 and J usage is TRBJ1-1, with TRBD1 as a possible D gene (6 bases). The germline CDR1 and CDR2 sequences are SGHRS and YFSETQ. This CDR3 has 13 amino acids. V was trimmed by 4 bases and J by 7 bases, leaving 14 bases between them. CDR3 region: CASSPPDSIEAFF. Partial CDR3 DNA: TGCGCCAGCAGCCCTCCGGACAGCATTGAA.